This T cell receptor beta chain was profiled in a study of T cell clusters in autoimmune cytopenias. General study points: TRB repertoire shifts in secondary cytopenia and chronic lymphocytic leukemia mostly reflected lymphoma, not autoimmunity. Healthy donors had almost three-fold more exclusive TRB clusters than active autoimmune hepatitis patients. Physiological T cell clusters of healthy donors were apparently absent in primary autoimmune cytopenia patients.

This clonotype registers medium-sized (0.01 to 0.1%) by frequency. Its cognate antigen is unknown. TRB was amplified by touch-down multiplex PCR, primer pools A and B combined. Using the multiplex PCR reads, TCRdb records one entry per CDR3 protein without DNA. The table counts more than 1,200 distinct CDR3 sequences; about 32% lies in the top ten. TRB was amplified from roughly 270 ng of peripheral blood genomic DNA per sample. This CDR3 has 15 residues. Germline V gene sequence: CDR1 MNHEY, CDR2 SVGEGT. This TCR was recovered from a human donor with an autoimmune cytopenia or autoimmune hepatitis (not recorded which). This sequence joins TRBV6-2 or TRBV6-3 and TRBJ2-2; TCRdb names TRBD2, which stays unverified in the absence of DNA. Sequencing was carried out using peripheral blood. The CDR3 reads CASSYMGLGSGELFF.